The entry that follows covers one T cell receptor beta chain sequence. Its target is not known. Method: immunoSEQ multiplex PCR; TCRdb's copy keeps in-frame clones and lacks some. Here the sample spans about 53,000 clones, around 90% being singletons. The sample is drawn from a study of chemoradiotherapy in HPV16-positive cancers. Study-level findings and limits: Only two HPV16-positive patients supplied the functional HPV-specificity definition. Candidate HPV-specific clones and E7-related TCR motifs grew in tumor during treatment. HPV-responsive T-cell expansion during chemoradiotherapy was linked to improved recurrence-free survival in HPV16-positive patients.

Per germline, CDR1 SGDLS and CDR2 YYNGEE. CDR3 length: 13 residues. Trimming removed 0 bases at V and 7 bases at J, with 10 bases between. The clonotype comes from a human donor with HPV-associated anogenital cancer. This sample comprised blood, obtained from a patient who underwent chemoradiotherapy. The chain recombines TRBV9 with TRBJ1-1; D call uncertain. CDR3 nucleotides: TGTGCCAGCAGCGTAGGTGTGGGAGGTGAAGCTTTCTTT. Protein: CASSVGVGGEAFF.